Below, 11 T cell receptor beta chains from the same sample are listed, as sequenced in a study of human T cells and chemical hapten exposure. The time point denotes: patch test 1, 2 weeks after DPC sensitization. Treatment here: therapeutic diphenylcyclopropenone sensitization with weekly scalp DPC. Blood, whole and unfractionated, served as the source for total RNA extraction. TCRdb re-analysed the RACE reads in MiXCR, keeping a single row per CDR3 protein. The repertoire has roughly 50,000 distinct CDR3 sequences, roughly 9.6% of them found once; the top ten carry under 2%. The sequencing used whole blood, collected in connection with sensitization to the hapten diphenylcyclopropenone (DPC). The source of these receptors is a woman aged 35 to 49 with alopecia areata. Some clones in this sample may be carry-over from other donors' samples.

There are many counts of this clonotype. CDR3: CASSILATQETQYF. The CDR3 coding sequence is TGTGCCAGCAGCATTCTAGCGACGCAAGAGACCCAGTACTTC. This chain connects TRBV7-9 to TRBJ2-5, with D maybe TRBD2 (6 bases). Deletions cut 5 bases from V and 2 bases from J, with 12 bases between. Germline CDR1 reads SEHNR; CDR2 reads FQNEAQ (reference sequence). This CDR3 comprises 14 residues.

The chain has TRBV18 and TRBJ1-1; D unresolved. The CDR3 sequence is 17 residues long. V dropped 1 base and J dropped 0 bases, with 15 bases sitting between them. CDR1 is KGHSH, CDR2 LQKENI, per germline. The CDR3 sequence is CASSPQSFGSLNTEAFF. The CDR3 DNA sequence: TGTGCCAGCTCACCACAATCCTTCGGCAGTTTGAACACTGAAGCTTTCTTT.

This clonotype was counted only a few times. The V and J genes are TRBV13 and TRBJ2-7; TRBD1 or TRBD2 may be the D gene (5 bases each). Germline V CDR1 and CDR2: PRHDT, FYEKMQ (reference sequence). CDR3 size: 15 residues. With 0 bases removed from V and 1 base from J, the gap between germline ends came to 10 bases. The CDR3 bases are TGTGCCAGCAGCTTAGGCCGGGACGGTTCCTACGAGCAGTACTTC. Amino acids: CASSLGRDGSYEQYF.

The rearrangement joins TRBV12-3 or TRBV12-4 to TRBJ2-3, with 12 positions matching TRBD2. This CDR3 comprises 17 residues. V dropped 5 bases and J dropped 6; count of bases not matched to a gene: 12. The CDR3 loop is CASSKTSSGGAADTQYF. CDR3 coding DNA: TGTGCCAGCAGTAAAACCTCTAGCGGGGGGGCGGCGGATACGCAGTATTTT.

This clonotype was seen many times. Written as DNA, the CDR3 is TGTGCCAGCAGCTTAGGCCTAGCGGGAGTAGATACGCAGTATTTT. Residues: CASSLGLAGVDTQYF. The V and J genes are TRBV7-3 and TRBJ2-3, with 10 positions matching TRBD2. CDR3 size: 15 residues. Germline CDR1 SGHTA, CDR2 FQGTGA. V dropped 2 bases and J dropped 5; count of bases not matched to a gene: 4.

In its sample, this clonotype was seen many times. This chain links TRBV6-1 with TRBJ2-5; TRBD1 agrees at 9 bases. The length of the CDR3 is 14 residues. Germline CDR1 reads MNHNS; CDR2 reads SASEGT. V dropped 6 bases and J dropped 5; count of bases not matched to a gene: 7. CDR3 residues: CASSVTGGLETQYF. The CDR3 coding sequence is TGTGCCAGCAGCGTGACAGGGGGATTGGAGACCCAGTACTTC.

The V gene is TRBV29-1, the J gene TRBJ1-2, with 8 bases identical to TRBD1. Germline assignment: CDR1 SQVTM and CDR2 ANQGSEA. J lost 7 bases, V lost 6 bases, and 7 bases had no gene match. CDR3 length: 12 amino acids. The CDR3 DNA follows: TGCAGCGTCGCGGGACAGGAGGCTGGCTACACCTTC. Protein product: CSVAGQEAGYTF.

A few counts support this clonotype. The chain employs TRBV13 and TRBJ1-1; D is unclear. The germline gives CDR1 PRHDT, CDR2 FYEKMQ (reference sequence). CDR3 length: 18 residues. Trimming removed 0 bases at V and 1 base at J, with 18 bases between. The CDR3 DNA sequence: TGTGCCAGCAGCTTAGGGGTCGAGGCAGGCGTCGAGAACACTGAAGCTTTCTTT. Amino acids: CASSLGVEAGVENTEAFF.

This clonotype was detected ten times or more. The chain is built from TRBV29-1 and TRBJ2-1, with D possibly being TRBD1 (6 bases). The CDR3 covers 13 residues. Trimming pared 4 bases from V and 3 bases from J, leaving 10 bases between. CDR1 is SQVTM and CDR2 is ANQGSEA in the germline V gene. Written as DNA, the CDR3 is TGCAGCGTTGGACGGGACAACTACAATGAGCAGTTCTTC. This sequence encodes CSVGRDNYNEQFF.

There are many counts of this clonotype. This chain connects TRBV11-1 to TRBJ2-1, with 7 bases lining up with TRBD2. CDR3 length equals 14 residues. V dropped 7 bases and J dropped 8; count of bases not matched to a gene: 11. The germline V gene has CDR1 SGHAT and CDR2 FQDESV (reference sequence). CDR3 residues: CASTLWRERDEQFF. The CDR3 nucleotides read TGTGCCAGCACCCTTTGGCGGGAGAGGGATGAGCAGTTCTTC.

This rearrangement joins TRBV7-3 to TRBJ2-7; TRBD2 matches at 10 bases. This CDR3 is built from 16 residues. Germline CDR1 is SGHTA and CDR2 is FQGTGA. Trimming cost V 1 base and J 0 bases; bases outside gene matches: 3. CDR3 sequence: CASSLSSSGSSYEQYF. As DNA, the CDR3 is TGTGCCAGCAGCTTAAGTTCTAGCGGGAGCTCCTACGAGCAGTACTTC.